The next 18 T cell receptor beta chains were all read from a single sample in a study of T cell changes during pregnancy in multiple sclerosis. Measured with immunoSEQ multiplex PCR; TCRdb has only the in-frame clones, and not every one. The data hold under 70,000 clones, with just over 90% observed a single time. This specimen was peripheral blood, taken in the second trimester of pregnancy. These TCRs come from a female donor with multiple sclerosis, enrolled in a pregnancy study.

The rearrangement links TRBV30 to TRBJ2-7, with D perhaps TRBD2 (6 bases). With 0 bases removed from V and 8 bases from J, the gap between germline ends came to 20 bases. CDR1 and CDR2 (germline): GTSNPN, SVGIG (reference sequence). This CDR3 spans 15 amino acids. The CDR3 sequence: CAWSVFGTPDSQQYF. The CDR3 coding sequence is TGTGCCTGGAGTGTATTCGGGACTCCCGATAGTCAGCAGTACTTC. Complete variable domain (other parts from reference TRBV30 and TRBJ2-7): SQTIHQWPATLVQPVGSPLSLECTVEGTSNPNLYWYRQAAGRGLQLLFYSVGIGQISSEVPQNLSASRPQDRQFILSSKKLLLSDSGFYLCAWSVFGTPDSQQYFGPGTRLTVT.

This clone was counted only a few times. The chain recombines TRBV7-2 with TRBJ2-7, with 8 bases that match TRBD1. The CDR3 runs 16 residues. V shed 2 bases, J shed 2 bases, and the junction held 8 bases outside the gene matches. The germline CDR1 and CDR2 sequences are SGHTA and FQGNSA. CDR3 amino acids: CASSLLPGGATYEQYF. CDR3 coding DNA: TGTGCCAGCAGCTTACTTCCAGGGGGCGCAACCTACGAGCAGTACTTC.

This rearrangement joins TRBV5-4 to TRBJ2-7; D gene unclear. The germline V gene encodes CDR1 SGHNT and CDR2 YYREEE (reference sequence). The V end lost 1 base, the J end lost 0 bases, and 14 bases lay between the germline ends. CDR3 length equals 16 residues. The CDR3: CASSLSGISHSYEQYF. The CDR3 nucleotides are TGTGCCAGCAGCTTGAGTGGTATCTCACACTCCTACGAGCAGTACTTC. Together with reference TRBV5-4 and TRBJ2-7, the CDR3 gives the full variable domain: ETGVTQSPTHLIKTRGQQVTLRCSSQSGHNTVSWYQQALGQGPQFIFQYYREEENGRGNFPPRFSGLQFPNYSSELNVNALELDDSALYLCASSLSGISHSYEQYFGPGTRLTVT.

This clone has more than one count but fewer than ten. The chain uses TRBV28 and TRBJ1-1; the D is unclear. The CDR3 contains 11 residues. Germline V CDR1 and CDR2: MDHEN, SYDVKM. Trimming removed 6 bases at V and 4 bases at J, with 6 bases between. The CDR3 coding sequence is TGTGCCAGCAGCTCCAGCACTGAAGCTTTCTTT. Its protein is CASSSSTEAFF.

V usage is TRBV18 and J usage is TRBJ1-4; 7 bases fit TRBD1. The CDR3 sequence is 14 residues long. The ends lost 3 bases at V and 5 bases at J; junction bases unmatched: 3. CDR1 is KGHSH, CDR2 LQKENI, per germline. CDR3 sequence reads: CASSPPDRNEKLFF. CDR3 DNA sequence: TGTGCCAGCTCACCCCCGGACAGGAATGAAAAACTGTTTTTT.

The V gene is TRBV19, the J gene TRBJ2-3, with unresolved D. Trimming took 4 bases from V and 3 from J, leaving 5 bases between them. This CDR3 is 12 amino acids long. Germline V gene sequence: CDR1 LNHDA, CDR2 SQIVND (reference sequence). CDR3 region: CASSTRTDTQYF. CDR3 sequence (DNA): TGTGCCAGTAGTACCCGGACAGATACGCAGTATTTT.

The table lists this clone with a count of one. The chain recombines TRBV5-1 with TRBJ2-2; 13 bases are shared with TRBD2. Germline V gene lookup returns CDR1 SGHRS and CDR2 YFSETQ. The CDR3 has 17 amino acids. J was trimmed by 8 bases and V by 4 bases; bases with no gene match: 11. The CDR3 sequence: CASSETTSGGAIGELFF. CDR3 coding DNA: TGCGCCAGCAGCGAAACAACTAGCGGGGGGGCCATTGGGGAGCTGTTTTTT.

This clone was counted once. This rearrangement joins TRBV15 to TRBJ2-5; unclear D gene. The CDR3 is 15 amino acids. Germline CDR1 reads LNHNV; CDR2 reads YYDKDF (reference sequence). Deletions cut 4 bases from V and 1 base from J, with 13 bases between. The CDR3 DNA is TGTGCCACCAGCAATCCTTCCGGGTTCCAAGAGACCCAGTACTTC. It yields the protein CATSNPSGFQETQYF.

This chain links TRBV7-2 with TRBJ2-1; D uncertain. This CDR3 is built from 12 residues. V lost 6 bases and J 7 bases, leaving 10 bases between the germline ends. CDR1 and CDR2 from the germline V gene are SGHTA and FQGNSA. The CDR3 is CASRTGPNEQFF. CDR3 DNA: TGTGCCAGCAGAACTGGTCCTAATGAGCAGTTCTTC.

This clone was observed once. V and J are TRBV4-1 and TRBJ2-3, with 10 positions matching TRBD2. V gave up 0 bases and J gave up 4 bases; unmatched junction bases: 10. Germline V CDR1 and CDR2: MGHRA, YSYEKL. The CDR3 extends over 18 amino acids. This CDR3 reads CASSQEFSGGATSDTQYF. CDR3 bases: TGCGCCAGCAGCCAAGAATTCAGCGGGGGGGCCACGTCAGATACGCAGTATTTT.

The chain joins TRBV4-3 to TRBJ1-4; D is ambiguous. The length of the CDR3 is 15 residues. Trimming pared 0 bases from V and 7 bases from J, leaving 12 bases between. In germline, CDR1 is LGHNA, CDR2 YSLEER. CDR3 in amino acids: CASSQDGGYGEKLFF. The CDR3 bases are TGCGCCAGCAGCCAAGATGGAGGTTACGGTGAAAAACTGTTTTTT.

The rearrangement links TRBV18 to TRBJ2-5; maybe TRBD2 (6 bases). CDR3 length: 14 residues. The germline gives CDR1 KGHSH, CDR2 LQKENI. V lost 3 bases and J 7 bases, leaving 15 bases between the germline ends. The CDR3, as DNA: TGTGCCAGCTCACCCGACGTCGAGGGAGGGACCCAGTACTTC. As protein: CASSPDVEGGTQYF.

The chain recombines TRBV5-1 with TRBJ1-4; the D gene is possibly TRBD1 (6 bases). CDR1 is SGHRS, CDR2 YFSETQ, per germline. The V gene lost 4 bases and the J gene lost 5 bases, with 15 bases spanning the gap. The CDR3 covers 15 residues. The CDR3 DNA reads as TGCGCCAGCAGCCCACAGGGAGATCTGAATGAAAAACTGTTTTTT. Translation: CASSPQGDLNEKLFF.

The DNA of the CDR3 is TGTGCCATCAGCCCGGGACAGGCCAATCAGCCCCAGCATTTT. It encodes CAISPGQANQPQHF. This chain uses TRBV10-3 with TRBJ1-5; 8 bases agree with TRBD1. The junction had 4 bases not matched to a gene; V was cut back by 6 bases and J by 3 bases. The CDR3 contains 14 residues. The germline CDR1 and CDR2 sequences are ENHRY and SYGVKD.

The CDR3 nucleotides are TGTGCCAGCAGCCCTAGACAGGGGAACACTGAAGCTTTCTTT. As protein: CASSPRQGNTEAFF. The chain couples TRBV5-4 to TRBJ1-1, with 7 bases aligning to TRBD1. V lost 4 bases to trimming and J lost 1 base; unmatched junction nucleotides: 4. CDR1 SGHNT and CDR2 YYREEE come from the germline V gene (reference sequence). The CDR3 consists of 14 residues. Filled out from reference TRBV5-4 and TRBJ1-1, the complete variable domain reads ETGVTQSPTHLIKTRGQQVTLRCSSQSGHNTVSWYQQALGQGPQFIFQYYREEENGRGNFPPRFSGLQFPNYSSELNVNALELDDSALYLCASSPRQGNTEAFFGQGTRLTVV.

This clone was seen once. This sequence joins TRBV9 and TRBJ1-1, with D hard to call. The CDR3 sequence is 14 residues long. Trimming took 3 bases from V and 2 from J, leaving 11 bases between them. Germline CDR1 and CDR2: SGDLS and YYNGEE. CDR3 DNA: TGTGCCAGCAGCGCCTGGACGGGAAACACTGAAGCTTTCTTT. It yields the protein CASSAWTGNTEAFF.

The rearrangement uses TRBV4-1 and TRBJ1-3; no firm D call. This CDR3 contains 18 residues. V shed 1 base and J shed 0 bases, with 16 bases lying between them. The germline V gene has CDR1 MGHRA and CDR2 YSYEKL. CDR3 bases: TGCGCCAGCAGCCAAGCAAGAGCTCTATTCTTCTCTGGAAACACCATATATTTT. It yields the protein CASSQARALFFSGNTIYF.

CDR3 region: CASSLIGTGVEAFF. CDR3 sequence (DNA): TGTGCCAGCTCACTCATCGGGACAGGGGTTGAAGCTTTCTTT. The chain carries TRBV18 and TRBJ1-1; TRBD1 agrees at 10 bases. Germline loops: CDR1 KGHSH, CDR2 LQKENI. The J segment lost 7 bases and the V segment lost 4 bases, leaving 6 bases of the junction unmatched. CDR3 length: 14 residues.